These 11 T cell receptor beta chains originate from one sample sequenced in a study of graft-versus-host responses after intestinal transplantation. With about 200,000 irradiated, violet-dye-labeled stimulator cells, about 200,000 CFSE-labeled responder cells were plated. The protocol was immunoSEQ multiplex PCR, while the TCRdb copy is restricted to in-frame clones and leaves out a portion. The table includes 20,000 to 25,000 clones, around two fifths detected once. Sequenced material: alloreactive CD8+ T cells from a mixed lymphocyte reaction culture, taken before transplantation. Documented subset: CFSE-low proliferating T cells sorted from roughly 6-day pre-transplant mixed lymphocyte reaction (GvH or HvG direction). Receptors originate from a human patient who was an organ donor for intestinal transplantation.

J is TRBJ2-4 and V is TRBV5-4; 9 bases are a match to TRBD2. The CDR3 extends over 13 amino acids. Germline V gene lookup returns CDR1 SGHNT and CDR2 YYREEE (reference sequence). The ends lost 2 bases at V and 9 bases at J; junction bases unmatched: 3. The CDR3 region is CASSFGGGGIQYF. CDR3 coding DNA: TGTGCCAGCAGCTTTGGCGGGGGGGGCATTCAGTACTTC.

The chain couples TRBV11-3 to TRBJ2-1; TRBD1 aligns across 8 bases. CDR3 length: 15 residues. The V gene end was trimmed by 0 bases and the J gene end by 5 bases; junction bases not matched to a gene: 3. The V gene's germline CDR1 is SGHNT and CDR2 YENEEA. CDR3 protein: CASSLDPGQDNEQFF. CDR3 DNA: TGTGCCAGCAGCTTAGACCCGGGACAGGACAATGAGCAGTTCTTC.

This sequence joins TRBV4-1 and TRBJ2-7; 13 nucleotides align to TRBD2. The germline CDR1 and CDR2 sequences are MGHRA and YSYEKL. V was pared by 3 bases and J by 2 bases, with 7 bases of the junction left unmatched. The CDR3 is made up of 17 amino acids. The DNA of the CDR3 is TGCGCCAGCAGCCACGGACTAGCGGGAGCGAGCACCTACGAGCAGTACTTC. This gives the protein CASSHGLAGASTYEQYF.

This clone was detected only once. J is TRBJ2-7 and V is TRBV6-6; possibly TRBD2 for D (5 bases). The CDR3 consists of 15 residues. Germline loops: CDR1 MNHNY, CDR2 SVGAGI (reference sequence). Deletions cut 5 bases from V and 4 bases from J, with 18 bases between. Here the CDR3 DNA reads TGTGCCAGCAGTGCCGCCGGGAAGGAAAGATACGAGCAGTACTTC. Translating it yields CASSAAGKERYEQYF.

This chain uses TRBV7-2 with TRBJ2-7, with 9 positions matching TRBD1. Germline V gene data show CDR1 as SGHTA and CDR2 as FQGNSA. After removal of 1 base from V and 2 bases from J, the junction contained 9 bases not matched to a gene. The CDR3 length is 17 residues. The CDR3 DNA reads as TGTGCCAGCAGCTTAGTAGGGCCGGGACAGGGAACCTACGAGCAGTACTTC. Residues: CASSLVGPGQGTYEQYF.

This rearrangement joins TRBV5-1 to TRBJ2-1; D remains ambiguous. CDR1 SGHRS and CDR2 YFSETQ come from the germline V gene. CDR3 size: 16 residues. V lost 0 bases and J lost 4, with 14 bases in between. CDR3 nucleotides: TGCGCCAGCAGCTTGGCCAGGAACTCCTCTTACAATGAGCAGTTCTTC. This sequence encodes CASSLARNSSYNEQFF. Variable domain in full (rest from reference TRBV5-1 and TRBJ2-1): KAGVTQTPRYLIKTRGQQVTLSCSPISGHRSVSWYQQTPGQGLQFLFEYFSETQRNKGNFPGRFSGRQFSNSRSEMNVSTLELGDSALYLCASSLARNSSYNEQFFGPGTRLTVL.

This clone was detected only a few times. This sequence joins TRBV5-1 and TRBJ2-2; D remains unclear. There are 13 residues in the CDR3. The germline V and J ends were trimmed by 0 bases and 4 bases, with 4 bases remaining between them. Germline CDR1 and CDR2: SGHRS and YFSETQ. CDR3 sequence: CASSLGSTGELFF. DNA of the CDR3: TGCGCCAGCAGCTTGGGAAGCACCGGGGAGCTGTTTTTT. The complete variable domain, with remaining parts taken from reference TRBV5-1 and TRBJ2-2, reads KAGVTQTPRYLIKTRGQQVTLSCSPISGHRSVSWYQQTPGQGLQFLFEYFSETQRNKGNFPGRFSGRQFSNSRSEMNVSTLELGDSALYLCASSLGSTGELFFGEGSRLTVL.

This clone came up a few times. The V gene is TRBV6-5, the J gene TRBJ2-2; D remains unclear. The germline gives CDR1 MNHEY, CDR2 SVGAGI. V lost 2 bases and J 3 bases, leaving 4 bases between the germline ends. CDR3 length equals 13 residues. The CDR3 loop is CASSYVDTGELFF. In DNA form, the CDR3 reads TGTGCCAGCAGTTACGTGGACACCGGGGAGCTGTTTTTT.

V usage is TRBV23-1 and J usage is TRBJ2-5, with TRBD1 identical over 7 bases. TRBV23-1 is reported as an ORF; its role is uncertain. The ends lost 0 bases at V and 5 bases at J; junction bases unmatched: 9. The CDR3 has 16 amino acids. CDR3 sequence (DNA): TGCGCCAGCAGTCAATCCCCAGGGGGAAAGTTGGAGACCCAGTACTTC. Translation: CASSQSPGGKLETQYF.

Here the CDR3 reads CASGLSWTRQFF. In DNA form, the CDR3 reads TGTGCTAGTGGTTTGTCCTGGACCCGGCAGTTCTTC. The chain has TRBV12-5 and TRBJ2-1, with unresolved D. CDR1 LGHNT and CDR2 FRNRAP come from the germline V gene. This CDR3 contains 12 residues. Trimming shortened V by 2 bases and J by 12 bases, and 11 bases separated the two germline ends.

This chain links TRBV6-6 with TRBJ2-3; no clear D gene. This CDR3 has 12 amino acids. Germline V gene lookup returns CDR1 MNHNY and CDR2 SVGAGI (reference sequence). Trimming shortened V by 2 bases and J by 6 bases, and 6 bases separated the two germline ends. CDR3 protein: CASSYPPDTQYF. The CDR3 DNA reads TGTGCCAGCAGTTACCCCCCGGATACGCAGTATTTT.